A single sample gave rise to the 21 T cell receptor beta chains below, sequenced in a study of cytomegalovirus exposure and HLA in healthy donors. PCR used 60 Vbeta primers and 13 Jbeta primers. The repertoire was sequenced with immunoSEQ multiplex PCR; TCRdb's copy has only in-frame clones and lacks some. The sample consists of approximately 78,000 clones, approximately 88% of them appearing once. The sequenced material came from PBMCs. These receptors were obtained from a woman in her forties or fifties in good health and CMV-seronegative.

V and J are TRBV7-8 and TRBJ1-5; 7 bases are shared with TRBD1. Germline V CDR1 and CDR2: SGHVS, FQNEAQ. The CDR3 is made up of 13 amino acids. The trim removed 5 bases at V and 5 bases at J, leaving 3 bases unmatched. CDR3 residues: CASSPDRHQPQHF. The CDR3 region has the DNA TGTGCCAGCAGCCCGGACAGGCATCAGCCCCAGCATTTT.

CDR3 protein: CASSKEEERALYEQYV. The CDR3 DNA follows: TGTGCCAGCAGCAAAGAGGAGGAACGGGCCTTATACGAGCAGTACGTC. The chain is built from TRBV21-1 and TRBJ2-7; TRBD2 was called by the table and not checked on the DNA. TRBV21-1 is a recognized pseudogene. CDR3 length equals 16 residues.

This clone was counted a few times. The chain employs TRBV5-1 and TRBJ2-7; 10 bases align to TRBD2. The trim removed 4 bases at V and 4 bases at J, leaving 5 bases unmatched. This CDR3 spans 14 amino acids. Looked up from germline, CDR1 is SGHRS and CDR2 is YFSETQ. The CDR3 reads CASSPGTSEYEQYF. The CDR3 DNA follows: TGCGCCAGCAGCCCCGGGACTAGCGAATACGAGCAGTACTTC.

The rearrangement uses TRBV7-2 and TRBJ2-3, with TRBD2 matching over 14 bases. The CDR3 is made up of 17 amino acids. J gave up 3 bases and V 3 bases, and 5 bases lay outside the gene matches. In germline, CDR1 is SGHTA, CDR2 FQGNSA. The CDR3 region has the DNA TGTGCCAGCAGCTTTGCCGGACTAGCGGGGGGAACAGATACGCAGTATTTT. Translating gives CASSFAGLAGGTDTQYF.

The rearrangement uses TRBV9 and TRBJ1-2; tentative D call: TRBD1 (6 bases). Germline CDR1 SGDLS, CDR2 YYNGEE. The V gene lost 0 bases and the J gene lost 6 bases, with 12 bases spanning the gap. The CDR3 contains 14 residues. The CDR3 is CASSVAEGGNGYTF. CDR3 DNA: TGTGCCAGCAGCGTAGCTGAAGGGGGAAATGGCTACACCTTC.

About this clone: An end of the junction differs from the germline gene, which may be a read error. The genes are TRBV7-7 and TRBJ2-5; TRBD2 agrees at 12 bases. This CDR3 comprises 17 residues. CDR1 and CDR2 from the germline V gene are SSHAT and FNYEAQ (reference sequence). The chain's CDR3 is CASSLRLAGDNQETQYF. In DNA, the CDR3 is TGTGCTAGCAGCTTACGACTAGCGGGGGACAATCAAGAGACCCAGTACTTC.

CDR3 nucleotides: TGCGCCAGCAGCTTGACTGGGACAGGGGAGTTATTGGCTTTCTTT. This encodes CASSLTGTGELLAFF. This chain joins TRBV5-1 and TRBJ1-1; 10 bases map to TRBD1. Germline CDR1 reads SGHRS; CDR2 reads YFSETQ. J gave up 11 bases and V 1 base, and 11 bases lay outside the gene matches. There are 15 residues in the CDR3.

The J gene is TRBJ2-1, the V gene TRBV6-4; D is undetermined. Trimming took 10 bases from V and 4 from J, leaving 23 bases between them. The germline V gene has CDR1 MRHNA and CDR2 SNTAGT. This CDR3 contains 16 residues. This chain's CDR3 is CATSRSAVTDYNEQFF. The DNA of the CDR3 is TGTGCCACCTCTCGGTCGGCGGTCACGGATTACAATGAGCAGTTCTTC.

V usage is TRBV18 and J usage is TRBJ2-6; 8 bases line up with TRBD1. Trimming took 1 base from V and 2 from J; bases not matched to a gene: 4. The CDR3 consists of 17 residues. From germline, CDR1 is KGHSH and CDR2 LQKENI. CDR3 residues: CASSPLQGATGANVLTF. The CDR3 nucleotides are TGTGCCAGCTCACCACTTCAGGGGGCAACTGGGGCCAACGTCCTGACTTTC.

The V gene is TRBV19, the J gene TRBJ2-4; possibly TRBD1 for D (6 bases). The CDR3 has 16 residues. V lost 6 bases and J 6 bases, leaving 21 bases between the germline ends. From germline, CDR1 is LNHDA and CDR2 SQIVND (reference sequence). As DNA, the CDR3 is TGTGCCAGTAGCCTATTCGGGGCAGGGGCGAGAAACATTCAGTACTTC. Encoded protein: CASSLFGAGARNIQYF.

The V gene is TRBV11-2, the J gene TRBJ1-1; possibly TRBD1 for D (5 bases). V lost 2 bases and J lost 7, with 17 bases in between. The CDR3 has 15 residues. Per the germline V gene, CDR1 is SGHAT and CDR2 is FQNNGV. The CDR3 here is CASSLNPSAGLEAFF. CDR3 DNA sequence: TGTGCCAGCAGCTTAAACCCCTCCGCGGGACTTGAAGCTTTCTTT.

The chain uses TRBV4-1 and TRBJ2-2, with TRBD2 identical over 7 bases. This CDR3 has 16 residues. With V trimmed by 0 bases and J by 4 bases, 5 bases remained unmatched. Germline V CDR1 and CDR2: MGHRA, YSYEKL. The DNA for the CDR3 is TGCGCCAGCAGCCAAGAGGGAGGGCCAGTCACCGGGGAGCTGTTTTTT. Amino acid sequence: CASSQEGGPVTGELFF.

As DNA, the CDR3 is TGTGCCAGCAGCGTAGCGGGGGGGGAGACCCAGTACTTC. Translated, it gives CASSVAGGETQYF. The chain recombines TRBV9 with TRBJ2-5; 8 nucleotides agree with TRBD2. V shed 0 bases and J 5 bases; nucleotides not matched to a gene: 0. The CDR3 is 13 residues long. Germline V gene sequence: CDR1 SGDLS, CDR2 YYNGEE.

V gene TRBV9 combines with J gene TRBJ2-5; weak D call: TRBD2 (7 bases). V lost 7 bases to trimming and J lost 5 bases, with 18 bases between them. Per germline, CDR1 SGDLS and CDR2 YYNGEE. The CDR3 covers 14 residues. DNA of the CDR3: TGTGCCAGCGGGAACGAGGGGGGGCTGGAGACCCAGTACTTC. It specifies CASGNEGGLETQYF.

The V call is TRBV4-1, the J call TRBJ1-5; no reliable D call. Germline assignment: CDR1 MGHRA and CDR2 YSYEKL. The CDR3 has 18 amino acids. V was pared by 4 bases and J by 3 bases, with 22 bases between. The CDR3 bases are TGCGCCAGCAGCCGCGGGTTAGGGATAGGGTGGGACAATCAGCCCCAGCATTTT. It codes for CASSRGLGIGWDNQPQHF.

This chain links TRBV29-1 with TRBJ1-1, with D perhaps TRBD1 (5 bases). The CDR3 is 13 residues long. V was shortened by 0 bases and J by 1 base, with 6 bases between the two germline ends. Germline CDR1 and CDR2: SQVTM and ANQGSEA. The CDR3 DNA reads as TGCAGCGTTGAAGATCAGGGGAACACTGAAGCTTTCTTT. Translating gives CSVEDQGNTEAFF.

This rearrangement joins TRBV7-3 to TRBJ2-5; D ambiguous. V was cut by 2 bases and J by 5 bases, with 12 bases left in between. The germline CDR1 and CDR2 sequences are SGHTA and FQGTGA. The length of the CDR3 is 14 residues. This chain's CDR3 is CASSLAPTRETQYF. The CDR3, as DNA: TGTGCCAGCAGCTTAGCACCCACCCGGGAGACCCAGTACTTC.

The CDR3 sequence: CASSPRVLRGSSYEQYF. The CDR3 bases are TGTGCCAGCAGCCCCAGGGTTCTCCGCGGGAGTAGCTACGAGCAGTACTTC. The chain links TRBV27 to TRBJ2-7; 7 positions match TRBD2. V lost 6 bases to trimming and J lost 3 bases; unmatched junction nucleotides: 17. The CDR3 length is 17 residues. Germline CDR1 reads MNHEY; CDR2 reads SMNVEV (reference sequence).

This chain uses TRBV6-6 with TRBJ2-7; the D gene is possibly TRBD1 (6 bases). Trimming left V 3 bases short and J 1 base short, with 10 bases between. This CDR3 is built from 14 residues. The germline V gene encodes CDR1 MNHNY and CDR2 SVGAGI (reference sequence). CDR3 in amino acids: CASSYLQGSYEQYF. The DNA for the CDR3 is TGTGCCAGCAGTTATCTACAGGGATCCTACGAGCAGTACTTC.

The chain couples TRBV25-1 to TRBJ2-3; 11 bases match TRBD2. There are 17 residues in the CDR3. Germline CDR1 and CDR2: MGHDK and SYGVNS. V shed 6 bases, J shed 3 bases, and the junction held 11 bases outside the gene matches. The CDR3 is CASRTLAGEERTDTQYF. DNA of the CDR3: TGTGCCAGCAGAACACTAGCGGGAGAGGAGCGGACAGATACGCAGTATTTT.

The chain carries TRBV30 and TRBJ1-5, with a weak D call TRBD1 (5 bases). V lost 1 base and J lost 6, with 10 bases in between. CDR3 length: 13 amino acids. Germline loops: CDR1 GTSNPN, CDR2 SVGIG (reference sequence). CDR3 nucleotide sequence: TGTGCCTGGAGTGGAGGAAGGGGTCAGCCCCAGCATTTT. It is translated as CAWSGGRGQPQHF.